This TCR beta chain was recovered during a study of CD4+ T cells in melanoma. Of note for this clone: Antigen specificity is unknown.

Sequencing used immunoSEQ multiplex PCR; TCRdb keeps in-frame clones, though not all of them. The sample yields 15,000 to 20,000 clones, 80% to 90% seen once. Study outcomes and limitations: A reported correlation linked neoantigen-specific CD4+ T cells to CD8+, macrophage and B cell function. Diverse differentiation states were reported for melanoma neoantigen-specific CD4+ T cells.

Material: cells from a culture (not recorded whether cultured in vitro). This clonotype was obtained from a human donor with melanoma.

CDR3 in amino acids: CASSLSYNQPQHF. CDR3 nucleotide sequence: TGTGCCAGCAGCTTATCTTACAATCAGCCCCAGCATTTT. V and J are TRBV7-2 and TRBJ1-5; no clear D. The V and J ends lost 2 bases and 3 bases respectively, with 5 bases between them. CDR1 is SGHTA, CDR2 FQGNSA, per germline. This CDR3 has 13 residues. Combining the CDR3 with reference TRBV7-2 and TRBJ1-5 gives the whole variable domain GAGVSQSPSNKVTEKGKDVELRCDPISGHTALYWYRQSLGQGLEFLIYFQGNSAPDKSGLPSDRFSAERTGGSVSTLTIQRTQQEDSAVYLCASSLSYNQPQHFGDGTRLSIL.